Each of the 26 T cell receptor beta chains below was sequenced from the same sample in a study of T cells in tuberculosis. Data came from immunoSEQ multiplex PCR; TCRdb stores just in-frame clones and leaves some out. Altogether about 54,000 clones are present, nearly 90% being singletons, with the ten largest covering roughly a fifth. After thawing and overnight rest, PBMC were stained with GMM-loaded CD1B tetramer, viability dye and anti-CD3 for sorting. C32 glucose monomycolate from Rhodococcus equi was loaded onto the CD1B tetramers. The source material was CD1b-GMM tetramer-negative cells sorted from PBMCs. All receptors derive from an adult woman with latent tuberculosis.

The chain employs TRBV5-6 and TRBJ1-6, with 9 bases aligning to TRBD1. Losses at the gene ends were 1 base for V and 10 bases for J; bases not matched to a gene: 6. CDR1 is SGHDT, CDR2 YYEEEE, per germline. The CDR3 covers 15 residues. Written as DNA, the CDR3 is TGTGCCAGCAGCTTGTTAGGGACAGGGAACTCACCCCTCCACTTT. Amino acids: CASSLLGTGNSPLHF.

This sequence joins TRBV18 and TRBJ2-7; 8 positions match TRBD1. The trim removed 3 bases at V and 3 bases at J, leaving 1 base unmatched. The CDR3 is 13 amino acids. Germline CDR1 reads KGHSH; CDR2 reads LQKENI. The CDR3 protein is CASSPDRDYEQYF. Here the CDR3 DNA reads TGTGCCAGCTCACCGGACAGGGACTACGAGCAGTACTTC.

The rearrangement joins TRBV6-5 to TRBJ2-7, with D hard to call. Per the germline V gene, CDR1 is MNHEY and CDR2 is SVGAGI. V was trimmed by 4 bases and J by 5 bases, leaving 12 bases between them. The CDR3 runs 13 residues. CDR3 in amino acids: CASSLRERNEQYF. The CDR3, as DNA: TGTGCCAGCAGTTTACGAGAGCGTAACGAGCAGTACTTC.

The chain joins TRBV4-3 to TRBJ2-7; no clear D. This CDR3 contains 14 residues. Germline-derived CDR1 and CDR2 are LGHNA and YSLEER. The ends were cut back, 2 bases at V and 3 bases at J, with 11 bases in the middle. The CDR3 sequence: CASSQTQVGYEQYF. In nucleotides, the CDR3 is TGCGCCAGCAGCCAAACTCAGGTGGGCTACGAGCAGTACTTC.

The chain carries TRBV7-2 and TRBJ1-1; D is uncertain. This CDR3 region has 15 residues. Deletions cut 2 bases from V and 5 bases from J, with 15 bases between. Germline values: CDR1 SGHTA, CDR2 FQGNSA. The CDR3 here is CASSLSGSMGTEAFF. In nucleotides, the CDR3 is TGTGCCAGCAGCTTATCGGGATCCATGGGAACTGAAGCTTTCTTT.

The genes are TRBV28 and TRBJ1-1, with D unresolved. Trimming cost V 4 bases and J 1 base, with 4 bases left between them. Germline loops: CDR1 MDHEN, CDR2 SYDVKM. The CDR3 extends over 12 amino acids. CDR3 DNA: TGTGCCAGCAGTTACAGGAACACTGAAGCTTTCTTT. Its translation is CASSYRNTEAFF.

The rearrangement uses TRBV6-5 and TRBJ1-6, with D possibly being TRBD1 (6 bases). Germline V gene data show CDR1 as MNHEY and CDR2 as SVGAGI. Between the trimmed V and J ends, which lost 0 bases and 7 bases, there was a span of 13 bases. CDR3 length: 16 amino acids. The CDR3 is CASSYSTGAGNSPLHF. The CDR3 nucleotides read TGTGCCAGCAGTTACTCGACAGGAGCTGGCAATTCACCCCTCCACTTT.

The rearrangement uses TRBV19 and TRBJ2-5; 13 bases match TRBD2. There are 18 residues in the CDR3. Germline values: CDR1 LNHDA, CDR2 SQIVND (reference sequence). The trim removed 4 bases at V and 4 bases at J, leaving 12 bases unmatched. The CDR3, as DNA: TGTGCCAGTAGTACCACTAGCGGGAGGGCCAATTTACGAGAGACCCAGTACTTC. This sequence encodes CASSTTSGRANLRETQYF.

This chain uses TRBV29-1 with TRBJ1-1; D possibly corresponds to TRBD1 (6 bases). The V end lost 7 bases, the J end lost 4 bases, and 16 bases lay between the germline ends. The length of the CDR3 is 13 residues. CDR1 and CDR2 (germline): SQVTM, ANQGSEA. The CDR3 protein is CSAGTGKGTEAFF. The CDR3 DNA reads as TGCAGCGCCGGTACAGGGAAGGGCACTGAAGCTTTCTTT.

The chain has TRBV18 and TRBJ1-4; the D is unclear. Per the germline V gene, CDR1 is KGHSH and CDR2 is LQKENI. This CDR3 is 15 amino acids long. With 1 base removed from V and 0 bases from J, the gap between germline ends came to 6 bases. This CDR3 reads CASSPQSATNEKLFF. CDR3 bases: TGTGCCAGCTCACCACAGTCGGCAACTAATGAAAAACTGTTTTTT.

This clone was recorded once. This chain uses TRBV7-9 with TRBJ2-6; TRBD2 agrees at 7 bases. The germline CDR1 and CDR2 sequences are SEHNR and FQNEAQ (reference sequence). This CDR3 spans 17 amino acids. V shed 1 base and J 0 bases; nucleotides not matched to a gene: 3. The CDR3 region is CASSLGSGGSGANVLTF. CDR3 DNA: TGTGCCAGCAGCTTAGGGTCGGGGGGCTCTGGGGCCAACGTCCTGACTTTC.

CDR3 sequence (DNA): TGTGCCAGCAGCCCCGGGACAGCGCAGTATTTT. The encoded protein is CASSPGTAQYF. This chain joins TRBV7-9 and TRBJ2-3; TRBD1 matches at 7 bases. This CDR3 comprises 11 residues. Germline V gene sequence: CDR1 SEHNR, CDR2 FQNEAQ (reference sequence). The J segment lost 10 bases and the V segment lost 5 bases, leaving 3 bases of the junction unmatched.

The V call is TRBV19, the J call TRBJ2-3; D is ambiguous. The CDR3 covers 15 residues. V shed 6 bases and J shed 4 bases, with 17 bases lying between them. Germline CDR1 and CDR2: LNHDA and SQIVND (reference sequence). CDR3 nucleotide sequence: TGTGCCAGTAGCCCGCTGAGCCACAGTCCAGATACGCAGTATTTT. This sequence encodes CASSPLSHSPDTQYF.

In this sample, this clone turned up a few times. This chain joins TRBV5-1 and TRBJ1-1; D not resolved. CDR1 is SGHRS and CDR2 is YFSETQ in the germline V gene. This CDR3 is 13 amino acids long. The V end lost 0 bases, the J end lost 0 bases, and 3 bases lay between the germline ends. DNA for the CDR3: TGCGCCAGCAGCTTGGTAGTGAACACTGAAGCTTTCTTT. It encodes CASSLVVNTEAFF.

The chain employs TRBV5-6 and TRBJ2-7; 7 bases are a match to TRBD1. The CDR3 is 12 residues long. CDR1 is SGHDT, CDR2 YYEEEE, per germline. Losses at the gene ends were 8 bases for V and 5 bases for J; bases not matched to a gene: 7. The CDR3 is CASRQGEDEQYF. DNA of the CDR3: TGTGCCAGTCGACAGGGAGAAGACGAGCAGTACTTC. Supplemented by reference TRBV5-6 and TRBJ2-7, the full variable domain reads DAGVTQSPTHLIKTRGQQVTLRCSPKSGHDTVSWYQQALGQGPQFIFQYYEEEERQRGNFPDRFSGHQFPNYSSELNVNALLLGDSALYLCASRQGEDEQYFGPGTRLTVT.

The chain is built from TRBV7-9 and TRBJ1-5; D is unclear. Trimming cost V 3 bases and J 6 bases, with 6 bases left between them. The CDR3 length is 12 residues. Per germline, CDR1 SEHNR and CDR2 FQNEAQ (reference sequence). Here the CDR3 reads CASSLGVQPQHF. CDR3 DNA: TGTGCCAGCAGCTTGGGCGTTCAGCCCCAGCATTTT.

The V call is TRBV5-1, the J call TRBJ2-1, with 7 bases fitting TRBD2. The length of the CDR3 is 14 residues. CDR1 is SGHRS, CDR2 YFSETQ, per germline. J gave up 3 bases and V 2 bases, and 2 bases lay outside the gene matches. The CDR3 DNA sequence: TGCGCCAGCAGCTTCACTAGCGACTACAATGAGCAGTTCTTC. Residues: CASSFTSDYNEQFF.

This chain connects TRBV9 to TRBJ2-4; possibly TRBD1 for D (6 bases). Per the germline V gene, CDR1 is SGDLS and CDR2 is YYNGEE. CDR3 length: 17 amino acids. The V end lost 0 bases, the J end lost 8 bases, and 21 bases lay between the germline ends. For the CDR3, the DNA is TGTGCCAGCAGCGTAGGGATGCAGGGGTGGGGGTTTGACATTCAGTACTTC. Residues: CASSVGMQGWGFDIQYF.

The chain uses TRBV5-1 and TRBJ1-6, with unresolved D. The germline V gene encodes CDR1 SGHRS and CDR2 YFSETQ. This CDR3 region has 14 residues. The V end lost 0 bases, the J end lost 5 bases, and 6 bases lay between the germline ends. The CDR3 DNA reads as TGCGCCAGCAGCTTGGCCGGGGATAATTCACCCCTCCACTTT. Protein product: CASSLAGDNSPLHF.

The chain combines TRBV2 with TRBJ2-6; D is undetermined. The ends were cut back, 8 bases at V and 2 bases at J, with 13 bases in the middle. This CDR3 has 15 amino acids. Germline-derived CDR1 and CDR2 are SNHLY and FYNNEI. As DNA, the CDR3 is TGTGCCAGCTGTTTCTCCCAGGCTGGGGCCAACGTCCTGACTTTC. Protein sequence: CASCFSQAGANVLTF.

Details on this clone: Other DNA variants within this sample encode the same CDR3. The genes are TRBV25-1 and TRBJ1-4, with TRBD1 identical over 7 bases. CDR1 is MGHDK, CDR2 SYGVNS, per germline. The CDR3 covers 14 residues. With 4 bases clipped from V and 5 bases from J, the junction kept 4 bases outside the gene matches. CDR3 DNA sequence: TGTGCCAGCAGTGTGGGACAGAGAAATGAAAAACTGTTTTTT. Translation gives CASSVGQRNEKLFF. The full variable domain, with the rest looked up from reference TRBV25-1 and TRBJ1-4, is EADIYQTPRYLVIGTGKKITLECSQTMGHDKMYWYQQDPGMELHLIHYSYGVNSTEKGDLSSESTVSRIRTEHFPLTLESARPSHTSQYLCASSVGQRNEKLFFGSGTQLSVL.

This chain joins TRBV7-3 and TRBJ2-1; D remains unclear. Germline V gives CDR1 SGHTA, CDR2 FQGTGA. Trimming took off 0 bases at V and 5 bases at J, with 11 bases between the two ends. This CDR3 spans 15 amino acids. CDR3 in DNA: TGTGCCAGCAGCTTAACACAAGCAGGTGACAATGAGCAGTTCTTC. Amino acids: CASSLTQAGDNEQFF.

DNA for the CDR3: TGTGCCAGCAGCTTAAGTGGGGCTAATGAGCAGTTCTTC. This translates into CASSLSGANEQFF. The gene calls are TRBV7-3 and TRBJ2-1; D perhaps matches TRBD1 (5 bases). In germline, CDR1 is SGHTA, CDR2 FQGTGA. V lost 1 base, J lost 7 bases, and 8 bases lay in between. The CDR3 totals 13 residues.

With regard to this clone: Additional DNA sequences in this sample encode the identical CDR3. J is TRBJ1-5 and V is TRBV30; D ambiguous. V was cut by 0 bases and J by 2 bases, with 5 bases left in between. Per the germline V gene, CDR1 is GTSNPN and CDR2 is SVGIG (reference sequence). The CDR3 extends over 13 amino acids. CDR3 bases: TGTGCCTGGAGTGTCCAGGGCAATCAGCCCCAGCATTTT. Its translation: CAWSVQGNQPQHF.

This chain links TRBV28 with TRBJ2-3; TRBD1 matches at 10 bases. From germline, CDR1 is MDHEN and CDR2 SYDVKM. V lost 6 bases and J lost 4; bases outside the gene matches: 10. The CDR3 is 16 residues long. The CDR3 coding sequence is TGTGCCAGCAGCGAGTCGGGACAGGGGAACTCAGATACGCAGTATTTT. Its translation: CASSESGQGNSDTQYF.

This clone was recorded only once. CDR3 DNA: TGTGCCTGGGACACAGGGTCCGACGAGCAGTACTTC. Its protein is CAWDTGSDEQYF. The rearrangement joins TRBV30 to TRBJ2-7; D is possibly TRBD1 (6 bases). The germline V gene encodes CDR1 GTSNPN and CDR2 SVGIG (reference sequence). V was trimmed by 5 bases and J by 5 bases, leaving 13 bases between them. CDR3 size: 12 residues.